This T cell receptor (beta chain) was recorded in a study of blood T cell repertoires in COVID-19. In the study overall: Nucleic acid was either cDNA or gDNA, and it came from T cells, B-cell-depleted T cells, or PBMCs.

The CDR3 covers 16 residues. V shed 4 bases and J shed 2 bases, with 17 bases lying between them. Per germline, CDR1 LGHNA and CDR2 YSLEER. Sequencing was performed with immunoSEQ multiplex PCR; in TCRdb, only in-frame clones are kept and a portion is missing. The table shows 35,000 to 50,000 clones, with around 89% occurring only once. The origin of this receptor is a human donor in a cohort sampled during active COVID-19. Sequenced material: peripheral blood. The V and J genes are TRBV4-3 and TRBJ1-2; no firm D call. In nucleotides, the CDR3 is TGCGCCAGCAGCCCCCAAACCCGGGATATGAACTATGGCTACACCTTC. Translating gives CASSPQTRDMNYGYTF.